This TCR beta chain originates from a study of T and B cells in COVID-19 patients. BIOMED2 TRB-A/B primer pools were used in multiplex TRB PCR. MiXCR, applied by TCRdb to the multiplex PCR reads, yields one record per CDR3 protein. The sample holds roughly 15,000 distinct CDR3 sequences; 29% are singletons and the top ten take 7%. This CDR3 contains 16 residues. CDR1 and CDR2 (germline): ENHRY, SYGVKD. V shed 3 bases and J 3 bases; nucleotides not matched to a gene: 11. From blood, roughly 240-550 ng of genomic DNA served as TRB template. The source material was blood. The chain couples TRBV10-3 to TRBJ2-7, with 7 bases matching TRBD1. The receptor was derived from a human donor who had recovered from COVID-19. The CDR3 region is CAISDGRTGRLYEQYF. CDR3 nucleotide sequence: TGTGCCATCAGTGACGGACGGACAGGCAGACTCTACGAGCAGTACTTC.